The present TCR beta chain was sequenced within a study of cytomegalovirus exposure and HLA in healthy donors. Study results and caveats: Rarity held for most TCR sequences, but there were some public TCRs that occurred in many donors. Reported performance of the classifier showed diagnosis of cytomegalovirus status with high specificity and sensitivity. Subsequent analysis found a tendency for first-cohort TCR clusters to co-occur within the 120 or so validation repertoires.

Worth noting for this clone: Its antigen is currently unknown.

Some clones are missing from TCRdb's copy, which holds only in-frame ones; the method was immunoSEQ multiplex PCR. This sample has 110,000 to 150,000 clones; 80% to 95% occur once, and the top ten carry 0.6% to 0.85%. The TCR originated in a man aged 18 to 29 in good health and CMV-seronegative. The sequenced material came from PBMCs.

CDR3 amino acids: CASSLRGGGNINEQFF. CDR3 in DNA: TGTGCCAGCAGCTTAAGGGGCGGGGGCAACATCAATGAGCAGTTCTTC. The chain couples TRBV11-2 to TRBJ2-1; a weak D match, TRBD2 (7 bases). The germline gives CDR1 SGHAT, CDR2 FQNNGV. V shed 2 bases and J shed 6 bases, with 17 bases lying between them. The CDR3 loop spans 16 amino acids.